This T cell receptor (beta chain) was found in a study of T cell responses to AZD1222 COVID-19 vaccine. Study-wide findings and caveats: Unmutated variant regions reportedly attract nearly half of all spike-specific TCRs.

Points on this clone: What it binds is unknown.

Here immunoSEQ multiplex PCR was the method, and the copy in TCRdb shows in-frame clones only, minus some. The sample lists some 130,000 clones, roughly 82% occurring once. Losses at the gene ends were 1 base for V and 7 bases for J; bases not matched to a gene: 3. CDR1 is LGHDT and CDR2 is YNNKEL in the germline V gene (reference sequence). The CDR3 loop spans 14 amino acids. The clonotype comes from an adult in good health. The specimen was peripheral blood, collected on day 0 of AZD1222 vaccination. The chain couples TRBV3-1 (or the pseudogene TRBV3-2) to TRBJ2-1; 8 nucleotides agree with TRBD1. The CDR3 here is CASSQVQGGNEQFF. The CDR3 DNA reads TGTGCCAGCAGCCAAGTACAGGGGGGAAATGAGCAGTTCTTC.